A single sample gave rise to the 18 T cell receptor beta chains below, sequenced in a study of shared clonotypes between healthy human individuals. Clones were sequenced by immunoSEQ multiplex PCR, and TCRdb holds only the in-frame ones, with some missing. The table records approximately 350,000 clones, around 96% of them present only once. The sequencing input was memory CD8+ T cells sorted from blood. Subset meaning: CD45RO+ cells pooled with CCR7-negative TemRA cells. These receptors were collected from a man younger than 45 in good health.

This clone has just one count. V is TRBV4-2 and J is TRBJ2-1; 7 positions agree with TRBD2. Germline V gene sequence: CDR1 LGHNA, CDR2 YNFKEQ. The CDR3 runs to 16 residues. Unmatched junction bases numbered 12, after V lost 1 base and J lost 9 bases. The CDR3 bases are TGTGCCAGCAGCCAAGGGACTAGGGTCCATACAGGTGAGCAGTTCTTC. This sequence encodes CASSQGTRVHTGEQFF.

This clone was detected once. The chain has TRBV18 and TRBJ2-1; D gene ambiguous. V was shortened by 0 bases and J by 8 bases, with 8 bases between the two germline ends. CDR1 KGHSH and CDR2 LQKENI come from the germline V gene. The CDR3 is 13 residues long. The CDR3 region is CASSPPDWDEQFF. As DNA, the CDR3 is TGTGCCAGCTCACCACCGGATTGGGATGAGCAGTTCTTC.

About this clone itself: The same CDR3 is also encoded by other DNA sequences in this sample. J is TRBJ2-1 and V is TRBV2; 10 bases agree with TRBD2. Per germline, CDR1 SNHLY and CDR2 FYNNEI. V gave up 6 bases and J gave up 2 bases; unmatched junction bases: 4. The length of the CDR3 is 15 residues. The CDR3 region is CASRGLAGAYNEQFF. The CDR3 DNA follows: TGTGCCAGCAGGGGTCTAGCGGGGGCCTACAATGAGCAGTTCTTC.

The rearrangement links TRBV21-1 to TRBJ1-4; the table gives TRBD1 as D, unverified against the DNA. TRBV21-1 corresponds to a pseudogene. The CDR3 has 13 residues. The CDR3 region is CAIYSATNEKLFF. The CDR3 coding sequence is TGTGCCATCTACAGTGCAACTAATGAAAAACTGTTTTTT.

The CDR3 sequence is CASSLATGGSQPQHF. The CDR3, as DNA: TGTGCCAGCAGCTTAGCGACAGGGGGCTCACAGCCCCAGCATTTT. The rearrangement links TRBV7-6 to TRBJ1-5, with 10 bases that match TRBD1. The V and J ends lost 0 bases and 7 bases, in that order; junction bases with no gene match: 3. From germline, CDR1 is SGHVS and CDR2 FNYEAQ. The CDR3 has 15 amino acids.

The chain employs TRBV7-8 and TRBJ2-5, with TRBD1 matching 9 bases. The CDR3 has 13 residues. The trim removed 5 bases at V and 3 bases at J, leaving 1 base unmatched. Germline lookup yields CDR1 SGHVS and CDR2 FQNEAQ. DNA of the CDR3: TGTGCCAGCAGCCGGACAGGGGAAGAGACCCAGTACTTC. It encodes CASSRTGEETQYF.

The chain uses TRBV27 and TRBJ1-5; no reliable D call. The ends were cut back, 3 bases at V and 7 bases at J, with 4 bases in the middle. This CDR3 spans 11 amino acids. Per the germline V gene, CDR1 is MNHEY and CDR2 is SMNVEV (reference sequence). The CDR3: CASSFVQPQHF. In nucleotides, the CDR3 is TGTGCCAGCAGTTTCGTCCAGCCCCAGCATTTT.

The chain is built from TRBV4-2 and TRBJ1-2; 8 bases are shared with TRBD1. Germline values: CDR1 LGHNA, CDR2 YNFKEQ. J was trimmed by 0 bases and V by 3 bases; bases with no gene match: 6. The length of the CDR3 is 16 residues. CDR3 sequence (DNA): TGTGCCAGCAGCCAGGGAGGACAGGGAGCTAACTATGGCTACACCTTC. Its protein is CASSQGGQGANYGYTF.

The genes are TRBV7-2 and TRBJ2-4; 11 nucleotides match TRBD2. Germline loops: CDR1 SGHTA, CDR2 FQGNSA. The CDR3 runs to 15 residues. V lost 0 bases to trimming and J lost 7 bases; unmatched junction nucleotides: 2. The CDR3 is CASSLAGLAGNIQYF. In DNA form, the CDR3 reads TGTGCCAGCAGCTTAGCAGGACTAGCGGGTAACATTCAGTACTTC.

The chain is built from TRBV5-5 and TRBJ1-1, with 7 bases matching TRBD1. CDR1 and CDR2 (germline): SGHKS, YYEKEE (reference sequence). This CDR3 spans 14 amino acids. Trimming removed 4 bases from V and 4 bases from J; junction bases left unmatched: 7. CDR3 in DNA: TGTGCCAGCAGCATGACAGGGACCGGCACTGAAGCTTTCTTT. As protein: CASSMTGTGTEAFF.

CDR3 nucleotide sequence: TGTGCCAGCAGTCCCTCCGCGGGGACAGGGTATACCGAGCAGTACTTC. Encoded protein: CASSPSAGTGYTEQYF. The genes are TRBV28 and TRBJ2-7; 9 bases are a match to TRBD1. CDR1 is MDHEN and CDR2 is SYDVKM in the germline V gene. V gave up 5 bases and J gave up 6 bases; unmatched junction bases: 14. The CDR3 extends over 16 amino acids.

The chain has TRBV7-9 and TRBJ2-5; TRBD1 matches at 7 bases. The J segment lost 1 base and the V segment lost 3 bases, leaving 2 bases of the junction unmatched. The CDR3 totals 14 residues. Germline V CDR1 and CDR2: SEHNR, FQNEAQ (reference sequence). Here the CDR3 DNA reads TGTGCCAGCAGCTTGGGGACAGTCCAAGAGACCCAGTACTTC. Protein product: CASSLGTVQETQYF.

The rearrangement links TRBV30 to TRBJ2-7, with a possible D match to TRBD2 (5 bases). Germline V gives CDR1 GTSNPN, CDR2 SVGIG (reference sequence). The CDR3 has 14 amino acids. V lost 0 bases and J lost 2, with 11 bases in between. The CDR3 protein is CAWSVGGSAYEQYF. The CDR3 nucleotides are TGTGCCTGGAGTGTGGGCGGGTCCGCCTACGAGCAGTACTTC.

The chain links TRBV28 to TRBJ1-3; possibly TRBD1 for D (5 bases). Germline V gives CDR1 MDHEN, CDR2 SYDVKM. V was trimmed by 4 bases and J by 3 bases, leaving 19 bases between them. The CDR3 is 17 residues long. The CDR3 region has the DNA TGTGCCAGCAGTTCTACTCCTCAGGGTTGGAATGGAAACACCATATATTTT. This encodes CASSSTPQGWNGNTIYF.

This chain links TRBV6-5 with TRBJ2-5, with D uncertain. V gave up 5 bases and J gave up 4 bases, with 8 bases separating them. Germline assignment: CDR1 MNHEY and CDR2 SVGAGI. The CDR3 extends over 12 amino acids. In DNA form, the CDR3 reads TGTGCCAGCAGTGCGTACGGAGAGACCCAGTACTTC. Its translation is CASSAYGETQYF.

CDR3 sequence (DNA): TGTGCCTGGAGTTCCTCCGGGACAGGGGGTAGGGAGCAGTACTTC. This translates into CAWSSSGTGGREQYF. J is TRBJ2-7 and V is TRBV30, with 11 bases lining up with TRBD1. The V gene's germline CDR1 is GTSNPN and CDR2 SVGIG (reference sequence). This CDR3 has 15 amino acids. V dropped 2 bases and J dropped 7; count of bases not matched to a gene: 10.

V usage is TRBV25-1 and J usage is TRBJ2-3; tentatively, D is TRBD2 (5 bases). This CDR3 has 16 residues. Trimming pared 2 bases from V and 1 base from J, leaving 13 bases between. Germline lookup yields CDR1 MGHDK and CDR2 SYGVNS. The CDR3 bases are TGTGCCAGCAGTGAACGTGGGAGAGGTGGCACAGATACGCAGTATTTT. This codes for CASSERGRGGTDTQYF.

For this clone: Distinct nucleotide sequences in the sample also encode this CDR3. CDR3: CASSLAGGGNQPQHF. The CDR3 DNA reads as TGTGCCAGCAGCTTAGCAGGGGGCGGCAATCAGCCCCAGCATTTT. V and J are TRBV7-2 and TRBJ1-5, with 7 nucleotides matching TRBD1. Germline CDR1 is SGHTA and CDR2 is FQGNSA. V lost 0 bases and J lost 2; bases outside the gene matches: 1. The CDR3 contains 15 residues.